This TCR beta chain was captured by sequencing in a study of shared clonotypes between healthy human individuals. In this sample, this clone turned up a few times. Its antigen is undetermined. A much bigger clone sits one base away, suggesting this may be a read error. Produced via immunoSEQ multiplex PCR; TCRdb's table is partial and in-frame only. This table has just under 350,000 clones, around 79% appearing once. Findings of the study overall: Non-shared clonotypes were found to have lower generation probabilities than the clonotypes that were shared by all four of the sorted-subset donors.

The TCR comes from a man aged 25 to 45 in good health. Sequencing was performed on memory CD4+ T cells sorted from blood. Documented subset: CD45RA-negative fraction.

The DNA for the CDR3 is TGTGCCAGTAGTGCTAGCGGGAGCTCCTACAATGAGCAGTTCTTC. Protein: CASSASGSSYNEQFF. The chain couples TRBV19 to TRBJ2-1; 10 nucleotides line up with TRBD2. Germline-derived CDR1 and CDR2 are LNHDA and SQIVND (reference sequence). The trim removed 5 bases at V and 0 bases at J, leaving 1 base unmatched. The CDR3 has 15 amino acids. The full variable domain, rest sourced from reference TRBV19 and TRBJ2-1, is DGGITQSPKYLFRKEGQNVTLSCEQNLNHDAMYWYRQDPGQGLRLIYYSQIVNDFQKGDIAEGYSVSREKKESFPLTVTSAQKNPTAFYLCASSASGSSYNEQFFGPGTRLTVL.